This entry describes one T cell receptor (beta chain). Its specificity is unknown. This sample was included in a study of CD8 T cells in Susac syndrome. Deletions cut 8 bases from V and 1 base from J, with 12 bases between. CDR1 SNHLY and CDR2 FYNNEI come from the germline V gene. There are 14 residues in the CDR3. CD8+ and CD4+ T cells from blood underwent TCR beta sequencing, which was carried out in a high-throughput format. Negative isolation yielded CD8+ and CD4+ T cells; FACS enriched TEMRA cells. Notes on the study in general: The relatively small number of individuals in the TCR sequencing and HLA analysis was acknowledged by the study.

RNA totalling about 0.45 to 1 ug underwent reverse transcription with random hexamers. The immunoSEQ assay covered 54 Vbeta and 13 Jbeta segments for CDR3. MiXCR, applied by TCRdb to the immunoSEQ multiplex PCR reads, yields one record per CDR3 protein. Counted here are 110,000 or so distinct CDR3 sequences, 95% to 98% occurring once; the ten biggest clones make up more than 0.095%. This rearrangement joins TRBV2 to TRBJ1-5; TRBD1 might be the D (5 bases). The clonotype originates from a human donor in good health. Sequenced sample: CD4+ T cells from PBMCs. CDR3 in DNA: TGTGCCAGCTCCAGGGATGGGAGCAATCAGCCCCAGCATTTT. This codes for CASSRDGSNQPQHF.